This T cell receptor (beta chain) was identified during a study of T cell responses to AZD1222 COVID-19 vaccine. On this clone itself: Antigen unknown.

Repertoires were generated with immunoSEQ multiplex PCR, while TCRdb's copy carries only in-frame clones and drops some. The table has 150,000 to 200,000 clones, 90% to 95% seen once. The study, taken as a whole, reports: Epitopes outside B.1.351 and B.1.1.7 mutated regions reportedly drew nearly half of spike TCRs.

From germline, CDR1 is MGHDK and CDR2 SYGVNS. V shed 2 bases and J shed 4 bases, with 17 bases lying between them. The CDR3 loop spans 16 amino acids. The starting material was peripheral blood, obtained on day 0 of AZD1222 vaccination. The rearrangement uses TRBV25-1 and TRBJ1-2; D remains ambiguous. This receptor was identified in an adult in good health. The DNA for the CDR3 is TGTGCCAGCAGTGAAACGGGCACAATCTTACCCTATGGCTACACCTTC. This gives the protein CASSETGTILPYGYTF.